This entry features one TCR beta chain sequence. The antigen remains undetermined. The entry originates in a study of cytomegalovirus exposure and HLA in healthy donors. Whole-study findings and limits: In presence/absence analyses, roughly uniform sequencing depth across donors was assumed.

V shed 7 bases and J shed 6 bases, with 18 bases lying between them. In germline, CDR1 is SGHRS, CDR2 YFSETQ. The CDR3 spans 14 residues. The PCR had 60 Vbeta and 13 Jbeta primers. TCRdb's copy holds only in-frame clones and misses some; the assay was immunoSEQ multiplex PCR. The sample contains 85,000 to 120,000 clones, around three quarters of which appear only once. The sample consisted of PBMCs. The chain links TRBV5-1 to TRBJ2-3, with TRBD2 as a possible D gene (7 bases). The source of this sequence is a boy younger than 18 in good health and CMV-seronegative. The CDR3 coding sequence is TGCGCCAGCCATTTTGGGGGGGGCCAGGATACGCAGTATTTT. This translates into CASHFGGGQDTQYF.